Below, one T cell receptor (beta chain) is given with its context. The method was immunoSEQ multiplex PCR; TCRdb's version includes in-frame clones alone and lacks a portion of them. Of about 72,000 clones listed, about nine tenths are singletons. The CDR3 contains 14 residues. V gave up 5 bases and J gave up 5 bases; unmatched junction bases: 5. Germline lookup yields CDR1 MDHEN and CDR2 SYDVKM. This entry belongs to a study of T cells after somatic rescue of genetic block. The clonotype comes from a man aged 30 to 39. The sequenced sample consisted of peripheral blood mononuclear cells (PBMCs). The chain combines TRBV28 with TRBJ1-5; TRBD1 matches at 8 bases. The CDR3 nucleotides are TGTGCCAGCAGTCCCGGGACAGGACATCAGCCCCAGCATTTT. Protein product: CASSPGTGHQPQHF.